The clone carrying this TCR beta chain was detected ten times or more. The target antigen is unknown. This entry is derived from a study of T cell repertoires in cytomegalovirus infection. Study as a whole: Public TCR beta signatures indicated both CMV infection and matching HLA type. The study's findings and limits: People with CMV and the relevant HLA were identified by cumulative public TCR beta family frequency. Ex vivo responses were dominated by HLA-C-restricted CMV-specific TCR beta clonotypes.

This CDR3 has 15 residues. The germline V gene encodes CDR1 SGHTA and CDR2 FQGNSA. V lost 5 bases and J lost 8, with 19 bases in between. Via MiXCR, TCRdb re-called the reads, giving one row per CDR3 protein. The data contain over 200,000 distinct CDR3 sequences, around 15% of them singletons. The chain is built from TRBV7-2 and TRBJ1-5, with D possibly being TRBD1 (6 bases). Sequencing input: PBMCs. The receptor's source is a human donor in good health (CMV status not recorded). Some clones in this sample may be carry-over from other donors' samples. The CDR3 reads CASSPGGAVRKPQHF. The CDR3 DNA reads as TGTGCCAGCAGCCCGGGGGGCGCGGTGAGAAAGCCCCAGCATTTT.